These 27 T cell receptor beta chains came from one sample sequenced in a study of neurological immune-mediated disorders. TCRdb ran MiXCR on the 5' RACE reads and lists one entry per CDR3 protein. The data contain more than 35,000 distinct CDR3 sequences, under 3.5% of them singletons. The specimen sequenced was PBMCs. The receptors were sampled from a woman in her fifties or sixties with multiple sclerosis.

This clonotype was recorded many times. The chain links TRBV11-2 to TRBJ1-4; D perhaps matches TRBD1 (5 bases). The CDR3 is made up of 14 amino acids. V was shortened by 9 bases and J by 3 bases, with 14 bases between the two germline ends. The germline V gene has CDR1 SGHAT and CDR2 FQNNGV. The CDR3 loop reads CARGRVGSNEKLFF. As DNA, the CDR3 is TGTGCCAGGGGGCGTGTGGGTTCTAATGAAAAACTGTTTTTT. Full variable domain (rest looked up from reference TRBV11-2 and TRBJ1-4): EAGVAQSPRYKIIEKRQSVAFWCNPISGHATLYWYQQILGQGPKLLIQFQNNGVVDDSQLPKDRFSAERLKGVDSTLKIQPAKLEDSAVYLCARGRVGSNEKLFFGSGTQLSVL.

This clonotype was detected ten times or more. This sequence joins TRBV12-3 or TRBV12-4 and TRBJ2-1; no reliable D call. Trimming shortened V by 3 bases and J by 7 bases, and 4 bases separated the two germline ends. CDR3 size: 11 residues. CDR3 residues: CASSFRNEQFF. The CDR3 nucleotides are TGTGCCAGCAGTTTCCGTAATGAGCAGTTCTTC.

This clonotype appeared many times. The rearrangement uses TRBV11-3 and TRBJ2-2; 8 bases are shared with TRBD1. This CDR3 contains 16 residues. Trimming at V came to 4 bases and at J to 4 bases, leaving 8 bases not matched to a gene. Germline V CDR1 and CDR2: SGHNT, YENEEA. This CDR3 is CASSSSGTGATGELFF. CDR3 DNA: TGTGCCAGCAGCTCTTCCGGGACAGGAGCCACCGGGGAGCTGTTTTTT.

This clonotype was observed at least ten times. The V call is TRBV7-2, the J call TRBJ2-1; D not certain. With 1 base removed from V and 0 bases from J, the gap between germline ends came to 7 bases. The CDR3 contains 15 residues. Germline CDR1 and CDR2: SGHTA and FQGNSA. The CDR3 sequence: CASSLDVSSYNEQFF. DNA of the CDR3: TGTGCCAGCAGCTTAGACGTGAGCTCCTACAATGAGCAGTTCTTC.

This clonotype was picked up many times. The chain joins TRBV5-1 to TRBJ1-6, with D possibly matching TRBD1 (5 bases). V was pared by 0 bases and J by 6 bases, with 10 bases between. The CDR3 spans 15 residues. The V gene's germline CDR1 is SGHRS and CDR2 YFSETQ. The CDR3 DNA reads TGCGCCAGCAGCTTGGAAGGGACCCTTAATTCACCCCTCCACTTT. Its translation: CASSLEGTLNSPLHF.

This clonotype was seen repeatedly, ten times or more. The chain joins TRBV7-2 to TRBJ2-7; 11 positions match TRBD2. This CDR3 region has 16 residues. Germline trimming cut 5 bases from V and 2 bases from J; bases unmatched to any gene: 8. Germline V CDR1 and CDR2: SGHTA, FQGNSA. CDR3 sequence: CASSRPLAGGAYEQYF. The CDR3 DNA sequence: TGTGCCAGCAGCCGACCCCTAGCGGGAGGTGCCTACGAGCAGTACTTC.

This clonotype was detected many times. The CDR3 coding sequence is TGTGCCAGCAGCCGAGACGGGAGGAACACCGGGGAGCTGTTTTTT. Its protein is CASSRDGRNTGELFF. The rearrangement joins TRBV11-2 to TRBJ2-2; D possibly corresponds to TRBD2 (6 bases). Germline V lookup: CDR1 SGHAT, CDR2 FQNNGV. Trimming pared 5 bases from V and 1 base from J, leaving 11 bases between. The CDR3 loop spans 15 amino acids.

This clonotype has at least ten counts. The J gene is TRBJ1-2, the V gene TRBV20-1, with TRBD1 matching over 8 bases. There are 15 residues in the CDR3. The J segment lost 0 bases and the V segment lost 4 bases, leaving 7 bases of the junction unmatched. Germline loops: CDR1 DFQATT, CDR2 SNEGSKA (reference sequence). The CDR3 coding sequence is TGCAGTGCTATGCTGATGGACAGGGCTAACTATGGCTACACCTTC. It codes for CSAMLMDRANYGYTF.

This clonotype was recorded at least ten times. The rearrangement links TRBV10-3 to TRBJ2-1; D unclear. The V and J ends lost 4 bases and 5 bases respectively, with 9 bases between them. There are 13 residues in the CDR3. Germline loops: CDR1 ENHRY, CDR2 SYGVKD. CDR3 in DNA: TGTGCCATCAGTGGGACGGACGACAATGAGCAGTTCTTC. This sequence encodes CAISGTDDNEQFF.

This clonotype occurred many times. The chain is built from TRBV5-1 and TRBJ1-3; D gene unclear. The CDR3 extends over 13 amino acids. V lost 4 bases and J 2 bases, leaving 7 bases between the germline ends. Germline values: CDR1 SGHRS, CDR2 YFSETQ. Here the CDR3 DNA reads TGCGCCAGCAGCCCGGACCCTGGAAACACCATATATTTT. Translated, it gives CASSPDPGNTIYF.

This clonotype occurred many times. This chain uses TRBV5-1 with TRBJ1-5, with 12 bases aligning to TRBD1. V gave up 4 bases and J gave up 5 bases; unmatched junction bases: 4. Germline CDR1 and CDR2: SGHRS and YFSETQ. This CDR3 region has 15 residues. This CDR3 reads CASSLGTGGYQPQHF. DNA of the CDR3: TGCGCCAGCAGCCTCGGGACAGGGGGCTATCAGCCCCAGCATTTT.

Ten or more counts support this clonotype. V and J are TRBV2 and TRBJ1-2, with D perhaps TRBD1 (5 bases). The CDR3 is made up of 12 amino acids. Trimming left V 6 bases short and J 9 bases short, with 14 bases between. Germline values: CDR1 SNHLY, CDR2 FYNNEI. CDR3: CASRGDGDRYTF. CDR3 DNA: TGTGCCAGCAGAGGGGACGGGGATCGCTACACCTTC.

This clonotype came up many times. For the CDR3, the DNA is TGCAGTGCTACCTTTCAGGTGGAGGGCACTGAAGCTTTCTTT. Translation: CSATFQVEGTEAFF. The gene calls are TRBV20-1 and TRBJ1-1; D call uncertain. This CDR3 comprises 14 residues. V was cut by 4 bases and J by 4 bases, with 16 bases left in between. The germline CDR1 and CDR2 sequences are DFQATT and SNEGSKA (reference sequence).

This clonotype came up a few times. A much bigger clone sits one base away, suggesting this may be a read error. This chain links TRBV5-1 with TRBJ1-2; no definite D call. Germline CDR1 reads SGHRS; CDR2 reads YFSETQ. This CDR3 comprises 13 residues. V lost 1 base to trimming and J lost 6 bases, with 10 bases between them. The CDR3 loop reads CASSLQPDHGYTF. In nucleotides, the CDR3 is TGCGCCAGCAGCTTGCAGCCCGACCATGGCTACACCTTC.

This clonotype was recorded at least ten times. Here the CDR3 DNA reads TGCAGTGCCGCGACTAGCGGGGTTGATACGCAGTATTTT. Translation gives CSAATSGVDTQYF. This chain joins TRBV20-1 and TRBJ2-3; 11 bases align to TRBD2. The V gene's germline CDR1 is DFQATT and CDR2 SNEGSKA (reference sequence). The V gene end was trimmed by 6 bases and the J gene end by 6 bases; junction bases not matched to a gene: 5. This CDR3 comprises 13 residues.

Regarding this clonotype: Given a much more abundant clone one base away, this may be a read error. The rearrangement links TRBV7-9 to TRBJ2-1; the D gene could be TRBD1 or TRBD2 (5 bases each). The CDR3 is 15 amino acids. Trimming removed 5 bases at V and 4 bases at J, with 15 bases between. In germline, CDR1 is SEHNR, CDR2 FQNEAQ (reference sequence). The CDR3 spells CASSNGTGDYNEQFF. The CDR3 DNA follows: TGTGCCAGCAGCAACGGGACCGGTGATTACAATGAGCAGTTCTTC.

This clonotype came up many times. CDR3 amino acids: CSARDSAYQPQHF. The DNA of the CDR3 is TGCAGTGCTAGAGATTCAGCTTATCAGCCCCAGCATTTT. The chain carries TRBV20-1 and TRBJ1-5; D unclear. Germline assignment: CDR1 DFQATT and CDR2 SNEGSKA (reference sequence). V lost 0 bases and J 5 bases, leaving 8 bases between the germline ends. This CDR3 is built from 13 residues.

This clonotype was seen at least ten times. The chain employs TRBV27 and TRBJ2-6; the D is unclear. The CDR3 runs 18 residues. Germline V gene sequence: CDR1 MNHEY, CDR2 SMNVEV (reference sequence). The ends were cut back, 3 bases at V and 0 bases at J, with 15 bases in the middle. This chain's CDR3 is CASSLVSGDTSGANVLTF. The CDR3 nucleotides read TGTGCCAGCAGTTTGGTGTCTGGGGATACCTCTGGGGCCAACGTCCTGACTTTC.

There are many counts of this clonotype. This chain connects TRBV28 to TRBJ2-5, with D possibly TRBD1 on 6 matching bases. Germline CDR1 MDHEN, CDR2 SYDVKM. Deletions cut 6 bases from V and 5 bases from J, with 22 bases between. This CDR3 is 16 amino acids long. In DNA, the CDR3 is TGTGCCAGCAGATCAACAGGGTTGTTAACTGGGGAGACCCAGTACTTC. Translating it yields CASRSTGLLTGETQYF.

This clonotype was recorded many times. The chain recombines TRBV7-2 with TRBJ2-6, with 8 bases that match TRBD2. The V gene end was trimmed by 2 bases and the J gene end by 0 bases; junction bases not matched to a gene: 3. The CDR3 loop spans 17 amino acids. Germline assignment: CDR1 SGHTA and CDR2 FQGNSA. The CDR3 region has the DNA TGTGCCAGCAGCTTAAGCGGGGGCAGCTCTGGGGCCAACGTCCTGACTTTC. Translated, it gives CASSLSGGSSGANVLTF.

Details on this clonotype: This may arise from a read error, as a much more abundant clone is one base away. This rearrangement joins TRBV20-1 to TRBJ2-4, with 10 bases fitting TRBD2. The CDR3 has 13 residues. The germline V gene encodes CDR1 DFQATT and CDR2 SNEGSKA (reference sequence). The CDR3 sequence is CSVAGGDKNIQYF. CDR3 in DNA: TGCAGCGTAGCGGGGGGAGACAAAAACATTCAGTACTTC.

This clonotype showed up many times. This chain's CDR3 is CASSLAPGALYEQYF. CDR3 in DNA: TGTGCCAGCAGCTTAGCCCCCGGGGCCCTCTACGAGCAGTACTTC. The rearrangement uses TRBV7-6 and TRBJ2-7, with D perhaps assigned TRBD1 or TRBD2 (5 bases each). The germline CDR1 and CDR2 sequences are SGHVS and FNYEAQ. V was pared by 0 bases and J by 3 bases, with 12 bases between. This CDR3 contains 15 residues.

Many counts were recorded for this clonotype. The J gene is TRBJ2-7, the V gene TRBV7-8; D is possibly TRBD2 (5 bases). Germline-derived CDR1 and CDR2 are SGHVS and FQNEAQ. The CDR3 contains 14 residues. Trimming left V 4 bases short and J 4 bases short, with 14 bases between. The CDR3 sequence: CASSSSGIPYEQYF. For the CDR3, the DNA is TGTGCCAGCAGCTCATCCGGGATCCCATACGAGCAGTACTTC.

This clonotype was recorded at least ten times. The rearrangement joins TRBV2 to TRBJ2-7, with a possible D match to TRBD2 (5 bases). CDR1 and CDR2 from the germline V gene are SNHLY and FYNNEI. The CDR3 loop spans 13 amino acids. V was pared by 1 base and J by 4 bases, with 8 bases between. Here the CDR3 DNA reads TGTGCCAGCAGTGAAGGTCTAGCTTACGAGCAGTACGTC. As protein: CASSEGLAYEQYV.

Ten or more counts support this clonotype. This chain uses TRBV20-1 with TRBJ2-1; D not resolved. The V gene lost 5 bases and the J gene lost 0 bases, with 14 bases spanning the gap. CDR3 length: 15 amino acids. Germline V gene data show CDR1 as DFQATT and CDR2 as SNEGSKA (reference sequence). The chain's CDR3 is CSAGSYPSSYNEQFF. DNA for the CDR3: TGCAGTGCTGGAAGCTACCCTAGCTCCTACAATGAGCAGTTCTTC.

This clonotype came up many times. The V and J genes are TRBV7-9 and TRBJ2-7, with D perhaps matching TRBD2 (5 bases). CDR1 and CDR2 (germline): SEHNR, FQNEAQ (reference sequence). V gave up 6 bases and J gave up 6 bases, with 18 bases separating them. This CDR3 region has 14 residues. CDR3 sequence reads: CASSPWADGVEQYF. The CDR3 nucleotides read TGTGCCAGCAGTCCCTGGGCAGACGGGGTCGAGCAGTACTTC. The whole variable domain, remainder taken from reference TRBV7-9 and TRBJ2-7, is DTGVSQNPRHKITKRGQNVTFRCDPISEHNRLYWYRQTLGQGPEFLTYFQNEAQLEKSRLLSDRFSAERPKGSFSTLEIQRTEQGDSAMYLCASSPWADGVEQYFGPGTRLTVT.

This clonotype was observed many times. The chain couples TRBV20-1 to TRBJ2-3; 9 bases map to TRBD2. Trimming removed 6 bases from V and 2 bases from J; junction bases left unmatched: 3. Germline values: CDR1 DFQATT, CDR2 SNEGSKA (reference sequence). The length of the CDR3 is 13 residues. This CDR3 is CSASSGDTDTQYF. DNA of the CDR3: TGCAGTGCATCTAGCGGGGACACAGATACGCAGTATTTT.